These T cell receptor beta chains were read from a single sample in a study of cytomegalovirus exposure and HLA in healthy donors. The data were produced by immunoSEQ multiplex PCR, yet TCRdb's version contains in-frame clones alone and is incomplete. The sample lists roughly 280,000 clones; approximately 83% were seen once. The sequenced sample consisted of PBMCs. The source is a woman under 30 in good health and CMV-seronegative. The CDR3 runs from the conserved cysteine through the conserved F or W. A D gene is named only where the DNA matches it firmly. Clone sizes are given selectively: once, few, many, or a class where the clone is expanded.

size	V	J	D	CDR3	DNA
-	TRBV5-1	TRBJ2-1	-	CASSLDGGSPGEQFF	TGCGCCAGCAGCTTGGATGGAGGGTCGCCAGGTGAGCAGTTCTTC
-	TRBV11-3	TRBJ2-5	TRBD1	CASSRQGGETQYF	TGTGCCAGCAGCCGACAGGGTGGGGAGACCCAGTACTTC
-	TRBV6-1	TRBJ2-7	TRBD1	CASSEEGAGGYEQYF	TGTGCCAGCAGTGAAGAAGGAGCAGGGGGCTACGAGCAGTACTTC
-	TRBV7-3	TRBJ2-5	TRBD2	CASSLTSGFQETQYF	TGTGCCAGCAGCTTAACTAGCGGGTTCCAAGAGACCCAGTACTTC
-	TRBV18	TRBJ1-1	-	CASSPGTEAFF	TGTGCCAGCTCACCAGGGACAGAAGCTTTCTTT
-	TRBV5-4	TRBJ1-2	-	CASSLRGAGDYGYTF	TGTGCCAGCAGCTTGAGGGGCGCAGGGGACTATGGCTACACCTTC
-	TRBV5-4	TRBJ1-6	TRBD1	CASSRRTGGTSPLHF	TGTGCCAGCAGCAGAAGGACAGGGGGCACTTCACCCCTCCACTTT
-	TRBV11-3	TRBJ2-2	TRBD2	CASSSLPGLRNTGELFF	TGTGCCAGCAGTTCACTGCCGGGACTAAGAAACACCGGGGAGCTGTTTTTT
-	TRBV7-2	TRBJ2-5	-	CASSPQGQETQYF	TGTGCCAGCAGCCCACAGGGACAAGAGACCCAGTACTTC
many	TRBV6-5	TRBJ2-7	-	CASSYERQGYEQYF	TGTGCCAGCAGTTACGAACGGCAGGGCTACGAGCAGTACTTC
-	TRBV25-1	TRBJ2-7	-	CASSEFSGVNYEQYF	TGTGCCAGCAGTGAATTTAGCGGCGTGAACTACGAGCAGTACTTC
once	TRBV6-5	TRBJ2-7	TRBD1	CASRTGSGEQYF	TGTGCCAGCAGGACAGGGTCGGGCGAGCAGTACTTC
-	TRBV5-1	TRBJ1-4	-	CASSLGGGHEKLFF	TGCGCCAGCAGCTTGGGCGGGGGGCATGAAAAACTGTTTTTT
-	TRBV11-2	TRBJ2-7	-	CASSLDWTDPEQYF	TGTGCCAGCAGCTTAGATTGGACAGACCCCGAGCAGTACTTC
-	TRBV7-8	TRBJ2-7	-	CASSLGATSYEQYF	TGTGCCAGCAGCTTGGGGGCTACCTCCTACGAGCAGTACTTC
-	TRBV10-3	TRBJ1-5	TRBD1	CAISEGQGGHSNQPQHF	TGTGCCATCAGTGAGGGACAGGGTGGGCATAGCAATCAGCCCCAGCATTTT
few	TRBV25-1	TRBJ1-2	-	CASSEVGVDGYTF	TGTGCCAGCAGTGAAGTCGGGGTGGATGGCTACACCTTC
-	TRBV2	TRBJ1-5	-	CASSAAQGRATNQPQHF	TGTGCCAGCAGTGCGGCACAGGGAAGAGCCACTAATCAGCCCCAGCATTTT
-	TRBV9	TRBJ1-6	TRBD1	CASSGGTGGMSSPLHF	TGTGCCAGCAGCGGCGGGACAGGGGGGATGAGTTCACCCCTCCACTTT
-	TRBV11-2	TRBJ2-7	-	CASSYGQLGTDEQYF	TGTGCCAGCAGCTACGGACAGCTGGGGACGGACGAGCAGTACTTC
-	TRBV11-3	TRBJ2-3	TRBD2	CASSRGLAGSTDTQYF	TGTGCCAGCAGCCGCGGACTAGCGGGGTCCACAGATACGCAGTATTTT
-	TRBV5-1	TRBJ2-2	-	CASSSPSSAGELFF	TGCGCCAGCAGCTCGCCATCTAGCGCCGGGGAGCTGTTTTTT
-	TRBV6-5	TRBJ2-7	-	CASSYSAGPLDYEQYF	TGTGCCAGCAGTTACTCGGCAGGGCCTTTAGATTACGAGCAGTACTTC
-	TRBV28	TRBJ1-5	-	CASTRGYLDQPQHF	TGTGCCAGCACCCGGGGTTATCTGGATCAGCCCCAGCATTTT
-	TRBV6-5	TRBJ2-7	TRBD1	CASSLRDRPYEQYF	TGTGCCAGCAGCTTGAGGGACAGGCCCTACGAGCAGTACTTC